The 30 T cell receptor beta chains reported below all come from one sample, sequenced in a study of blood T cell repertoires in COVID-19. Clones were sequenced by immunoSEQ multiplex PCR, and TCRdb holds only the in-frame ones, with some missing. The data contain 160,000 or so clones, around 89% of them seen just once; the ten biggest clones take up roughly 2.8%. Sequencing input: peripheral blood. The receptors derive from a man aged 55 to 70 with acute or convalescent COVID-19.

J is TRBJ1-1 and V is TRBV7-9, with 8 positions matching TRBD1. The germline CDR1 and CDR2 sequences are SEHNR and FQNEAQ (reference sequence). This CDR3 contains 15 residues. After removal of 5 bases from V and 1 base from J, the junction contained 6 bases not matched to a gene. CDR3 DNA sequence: TGTGCCAGCAGCGCCCGACAGGGGAGGAACACTGAAGCTTTCTTT. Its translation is CASSARQGRNTEAFF.

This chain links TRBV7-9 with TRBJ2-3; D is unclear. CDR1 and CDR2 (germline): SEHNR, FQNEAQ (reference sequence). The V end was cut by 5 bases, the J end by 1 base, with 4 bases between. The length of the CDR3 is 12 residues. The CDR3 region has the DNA TGTGCCAGCAGCCGAGGCACAGATACGCAGTATTTT. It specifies CASSRGTDTQYF. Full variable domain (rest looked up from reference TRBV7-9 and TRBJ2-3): DTGVSQNPRHKITKRGQNVTFRCDPISEHNRLYWYRQTLGQGPEFLTYFQNEAQLEKSRLLSDRFSAERPKGSFSTLEIQRTEQGDSAMYLCASSRGTDTQYFGPGTRLTVL.

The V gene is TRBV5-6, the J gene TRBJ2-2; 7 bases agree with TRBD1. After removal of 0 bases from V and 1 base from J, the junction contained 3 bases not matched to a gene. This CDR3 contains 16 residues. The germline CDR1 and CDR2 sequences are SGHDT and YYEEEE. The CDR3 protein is CASSLVGQMNTGELFF. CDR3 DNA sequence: TGTGCCAGCAGCTTGGTGGGACAGATGAACACCGGGGAGCTGTTTTTT.

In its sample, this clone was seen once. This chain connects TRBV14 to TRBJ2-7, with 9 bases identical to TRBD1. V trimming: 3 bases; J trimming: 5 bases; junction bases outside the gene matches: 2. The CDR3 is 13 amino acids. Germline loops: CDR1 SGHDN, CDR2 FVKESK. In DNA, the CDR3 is TGTGCCAGCAGCCACACAGGGGGCCACGAGCAGTACTTC. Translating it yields CASSHTGGHEQYF.

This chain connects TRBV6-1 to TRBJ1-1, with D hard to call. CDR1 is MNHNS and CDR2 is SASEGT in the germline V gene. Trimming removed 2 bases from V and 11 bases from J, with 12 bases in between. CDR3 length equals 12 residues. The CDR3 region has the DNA TGTGCCAGCAGTGAACTGCGGGGTAGGGCTTTCTTT. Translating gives CASSELRGRAFF.

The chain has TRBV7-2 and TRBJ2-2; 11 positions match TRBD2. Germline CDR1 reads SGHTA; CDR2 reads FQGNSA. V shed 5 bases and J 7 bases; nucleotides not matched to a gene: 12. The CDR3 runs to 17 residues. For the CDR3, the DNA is TGTGCCAGCAGCCCCCGGGTAGCGGGGGGGCTGGGCGGGGAGCTGTTTTTT. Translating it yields CASSPRVAGGLGGELFF.

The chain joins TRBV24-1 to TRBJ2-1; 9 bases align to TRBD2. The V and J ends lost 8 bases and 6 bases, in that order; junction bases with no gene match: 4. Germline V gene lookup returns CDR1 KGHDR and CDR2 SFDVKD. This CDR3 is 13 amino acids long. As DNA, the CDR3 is TGTGCCACCATGCGGGGGGGCCGCAATGAGCAGTTCTTC. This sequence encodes CATMRGGRNEQFF.

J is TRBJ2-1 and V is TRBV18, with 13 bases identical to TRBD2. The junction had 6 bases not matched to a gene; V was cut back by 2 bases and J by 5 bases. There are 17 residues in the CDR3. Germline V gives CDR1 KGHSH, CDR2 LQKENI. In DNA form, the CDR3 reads TGTGCCAGCTCACCAGAGACTAGCGGGGGGTCGAACAATGAGCAGTTCTTC. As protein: CASSPETSGGSNNEQFF.

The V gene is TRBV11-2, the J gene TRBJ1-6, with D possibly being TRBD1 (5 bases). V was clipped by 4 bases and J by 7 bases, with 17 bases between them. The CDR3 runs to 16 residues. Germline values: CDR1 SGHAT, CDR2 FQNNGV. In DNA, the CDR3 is TGTGCCAGCAGCTCCTCCAGTGGGGGGACCAATTCACCCCTCCACTTT. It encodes CASSSSSGGTNSPLHF. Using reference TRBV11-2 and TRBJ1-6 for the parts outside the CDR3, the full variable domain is EAGVAQSPRYKIIEKRQSVAFWCNPISGHATLYWYQQILGQGPKLLIQFQNNGVVDDSQLPKDRFSAERLKGVDSTLKIQPAKLEDSAVYLCASSSSSGGTNSPLHFGNGTRLTVT.

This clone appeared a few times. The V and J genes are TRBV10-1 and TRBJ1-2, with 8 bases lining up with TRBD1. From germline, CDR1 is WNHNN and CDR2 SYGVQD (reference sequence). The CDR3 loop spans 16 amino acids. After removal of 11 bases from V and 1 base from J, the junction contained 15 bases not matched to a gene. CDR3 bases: TGCGCCGGAGGGGAAGACAGGGGTGCCTATAACTATGGCTACACCTTC. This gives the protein CAGGEDRGAYNYGYTF.

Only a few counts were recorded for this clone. The CDR3 nucleotides are TGTGCCAGCAGCCAAGGAGGTAAACAGCCCCAGCATTTT. Translation gives CASSQGGKQPQHF. This sequence joins TRBV3-1 (or the pseudogene TRBV3-2) and TRBJ1-5; D not resolved. Trimming pared 1 base from V and 7 bases from J, leaving 8 bases between. Per germline, CDR1 LGHDT and CDR2 YNNKEL (reference sequence). This CDR3 is 13 amino acids long.

CDR3: CASSDSWGPSYNEQFF. CDR3 nucleotides: TGTGCCAGCAGTGACTCGTGGGGGCCCTCCTACAATGAGCAGTTCTTC. The gene calls are TRBV6-4 and TRBJ2-1, with D possibly being TRBD1 (6 bases). Trimming shortened V by 0 bases and J by 0 bases, and 9 bases separated the two germline ends. There are 16 residues in the CDR3. Germline CDR1 is MRHNA and CDR2 is SNTAGT.

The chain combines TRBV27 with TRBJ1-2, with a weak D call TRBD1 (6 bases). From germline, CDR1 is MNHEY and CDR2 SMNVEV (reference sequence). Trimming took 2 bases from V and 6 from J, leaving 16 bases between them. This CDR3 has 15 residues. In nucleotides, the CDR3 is TGTGCCAGCAGTTTAGGTGGCAGGGGAGTGGATGGCTACACCTTC. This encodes CASSLGGRGVDGYTF.

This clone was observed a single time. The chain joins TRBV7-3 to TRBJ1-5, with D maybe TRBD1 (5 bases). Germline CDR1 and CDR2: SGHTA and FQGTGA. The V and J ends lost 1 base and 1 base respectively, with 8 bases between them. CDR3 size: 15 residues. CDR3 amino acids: CASSLNGGSNQPQHF. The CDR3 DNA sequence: TGTGCCAGCAGCTTAAACGGGGGGAGCAATCAGCCCCAGCATTTT. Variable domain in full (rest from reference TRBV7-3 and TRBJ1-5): GAGVSQTPSNKVTEKGKYVELRCDPISGHTALYWYRQSLGQGPEFLIYFQGTGAADDSGLPNDRFFAVRPEGSVSTLKIQRTERGDSAVYLCASSLNGGSNQPQHFGDGTRLSIL.

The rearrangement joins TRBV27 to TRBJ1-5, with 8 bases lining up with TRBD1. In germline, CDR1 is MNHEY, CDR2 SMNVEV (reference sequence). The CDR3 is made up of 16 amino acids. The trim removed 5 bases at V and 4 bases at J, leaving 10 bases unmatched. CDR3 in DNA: TGTGCCAGCAGTCCAAAGACAGGGGTTCGTAATCAGCCCCAGCATTTT. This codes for CASSPKTGVRNQPQHF.

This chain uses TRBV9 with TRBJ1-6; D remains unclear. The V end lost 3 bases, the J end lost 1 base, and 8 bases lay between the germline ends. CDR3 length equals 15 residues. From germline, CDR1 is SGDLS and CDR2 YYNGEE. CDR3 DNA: TGTGCCAGCAGCGCCCCCGGGTCCTATAATTCACCCCTCCACTTT. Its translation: CASSAPGSYNSPLHF.

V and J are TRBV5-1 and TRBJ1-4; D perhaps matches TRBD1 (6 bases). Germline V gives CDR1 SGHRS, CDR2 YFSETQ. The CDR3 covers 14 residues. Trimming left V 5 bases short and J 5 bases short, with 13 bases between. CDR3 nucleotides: TGCGCCAGCAGTTCGGACAGCAGAAATGAAAAACTGTTTTTT. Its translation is CASSSDSRNEKLFF. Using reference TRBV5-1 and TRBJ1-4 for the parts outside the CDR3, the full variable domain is KAGVTQTPRYLIKTRGQQVTLSCSPISGHRSVSWYQQTPGQGLQFLFEYFSETQRNKGNFPGRFSGRQFSNSRSEMNVSTLELGDSALYLCASSSDSRNEKLFFGSGTQLSVL.

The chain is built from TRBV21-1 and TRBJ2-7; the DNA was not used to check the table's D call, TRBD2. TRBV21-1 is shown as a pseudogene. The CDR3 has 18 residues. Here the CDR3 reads CASSSGGVDRGSSYEQYF. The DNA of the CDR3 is TGTGCCAGCTCGAGCGGGGGCGTCGATAGGGGTAGTTCCTACGAGCAGTACTTC.

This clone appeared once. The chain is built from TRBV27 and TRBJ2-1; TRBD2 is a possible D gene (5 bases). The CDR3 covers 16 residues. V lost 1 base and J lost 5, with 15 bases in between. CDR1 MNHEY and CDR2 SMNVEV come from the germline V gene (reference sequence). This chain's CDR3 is CASSLYAHREDNEQFF. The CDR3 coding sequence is TGTGCCAGCAGTTTATACGCGCACCGGGAAGACAATGAGCAGTTCTTC.

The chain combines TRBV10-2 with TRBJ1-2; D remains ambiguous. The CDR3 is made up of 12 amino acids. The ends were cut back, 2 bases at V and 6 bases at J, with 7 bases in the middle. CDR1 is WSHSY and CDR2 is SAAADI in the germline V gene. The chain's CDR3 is CASSENGNGYTF. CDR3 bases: TGCGCCAGCAGTGAGAACGGGAATGGCTACACCTTC.

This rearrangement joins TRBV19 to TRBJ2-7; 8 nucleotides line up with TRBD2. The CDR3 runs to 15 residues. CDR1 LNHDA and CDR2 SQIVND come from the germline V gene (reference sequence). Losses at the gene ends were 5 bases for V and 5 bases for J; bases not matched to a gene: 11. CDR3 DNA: TGTGCCAGTAGTTCTGCACTCGGGACTAGAAACGAGCAGTACTTC. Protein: CASSSALGTRNEQYF.

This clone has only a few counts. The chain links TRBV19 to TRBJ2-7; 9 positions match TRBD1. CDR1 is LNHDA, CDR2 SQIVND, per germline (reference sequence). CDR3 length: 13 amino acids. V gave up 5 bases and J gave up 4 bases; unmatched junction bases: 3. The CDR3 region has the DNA TGTGCCAGTAGTTCGGGACAGGGTTACGAGCAGTACTTC. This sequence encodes CASSSGQGYEQYF.

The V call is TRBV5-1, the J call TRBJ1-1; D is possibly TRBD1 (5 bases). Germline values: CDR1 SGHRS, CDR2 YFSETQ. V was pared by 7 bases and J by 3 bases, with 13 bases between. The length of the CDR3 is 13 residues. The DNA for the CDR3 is TGCGCCAGCGGTGCAGACAGATACACTGAAGCTTTCTTT. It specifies CASGADRYTEAFF.

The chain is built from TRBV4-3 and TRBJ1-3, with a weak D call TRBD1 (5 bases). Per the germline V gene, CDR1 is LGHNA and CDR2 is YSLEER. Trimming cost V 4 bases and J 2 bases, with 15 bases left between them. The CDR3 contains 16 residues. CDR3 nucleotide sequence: TGCGCCAGCAGCCTCACTATCACAGGAACTGGAAACACCATATATTTT. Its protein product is CASSLTITGTGNTIYF.

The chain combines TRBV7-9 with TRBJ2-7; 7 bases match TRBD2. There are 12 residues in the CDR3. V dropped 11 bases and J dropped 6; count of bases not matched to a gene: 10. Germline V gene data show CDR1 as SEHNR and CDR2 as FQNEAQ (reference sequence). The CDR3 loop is CAAMGGIGEQYF. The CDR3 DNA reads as TGTGCCGCCATGGGGGGGATCGGCGAGCAGTACTTC.

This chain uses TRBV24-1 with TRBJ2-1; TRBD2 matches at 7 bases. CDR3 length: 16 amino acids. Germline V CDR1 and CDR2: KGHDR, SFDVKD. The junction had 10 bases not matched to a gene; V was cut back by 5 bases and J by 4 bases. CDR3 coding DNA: TGTGCCACCAGTGCCGCTCCCAGCGGGGTTTACAATGAGCAGTTCTTC. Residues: CATSAAPSGVYNEQFF.

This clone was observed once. The CDR3 loop reads CASSAGGSNTGELFF. CDR3 bases: TGTGCCAGCAGTGCTGGCGGATCGAACACCGGGGAGCTGTTTTTT. This chain connects TRBV6-4 to TRBJ2-2, with unresolved D. V gave up 4 bases and J gave up 0 bases, with 9 bases separating them. CDR3 length: 15 amino acids. The V gene's germline CDR1 is MRHNA and CDR2 SNTAGT.

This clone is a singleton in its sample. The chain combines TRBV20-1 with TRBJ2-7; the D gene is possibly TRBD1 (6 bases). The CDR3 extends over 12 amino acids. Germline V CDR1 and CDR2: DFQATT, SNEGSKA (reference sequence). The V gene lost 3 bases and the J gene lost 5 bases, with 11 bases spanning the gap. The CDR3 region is CSASPQGHEQYF. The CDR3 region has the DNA TGCAGTGCTAGTCCACAGGGCCACGAGCAGTACTTC.

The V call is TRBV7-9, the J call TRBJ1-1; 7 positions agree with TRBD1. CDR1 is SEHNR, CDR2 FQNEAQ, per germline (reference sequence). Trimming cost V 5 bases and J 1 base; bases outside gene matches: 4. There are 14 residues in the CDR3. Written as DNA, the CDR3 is TGTGCCAGCAGCACAGGGGTGCGGAACACTGAAGCTTTCTTT. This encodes CASSTGVRNTEAFF.

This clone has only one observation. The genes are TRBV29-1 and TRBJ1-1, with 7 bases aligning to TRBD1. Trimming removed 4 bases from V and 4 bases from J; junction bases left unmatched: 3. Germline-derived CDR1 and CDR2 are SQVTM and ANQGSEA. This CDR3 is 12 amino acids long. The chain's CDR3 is CSVATGTTEAFF. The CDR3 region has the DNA TGCAGCGTTGCGACAGGGACCACTGAAGCTTTCTTT.